This TCR beta chain was sequenced for a study of blood T cell repertoires in COVID-19. For the study at large: There were acute and convalescent COVID-19 samples, and they came from the United States, Italy and Spain. PBMCs, B-cell-depleted T cells, or T cells provided the cDNA or gDNA that made up the material.

As handled by the study authors: The assay estimated nucleated cells by amplifying reference gene primers. The protocol was immunoSEQ multiplex PCR, while the TCRdb copy is restricted to in-frame clones and leaves out a portion. D and trimming were read from the DNA, whereas the V and J calls and clone size are those reported in that table. The table includes roughly 200,000 clones, approximately 80% detected once. Unmatched junction bases numbered 14, after V lost 6 bases and J lost 3 bases. The CDR3 is 17 amino acids. Germline V CDR1 and CDR2: SNHLY, FYNNEI. This chain connects TRBV2 to TRBJ2-3; 8 bases agree with TRBD2. The sequenced material came from peripheral blood. This clonotype was sampled from a woman between 45 and 60 years old with active or convalescent COVID-19. The DNA of the CDR3 is TGTGCCAGCAGCCCGGGTAGGTCCAGCGGGAGTACAGATACGCAGTATTTT. This codes for CASSPGRSSGSTDTQYF.